What follows is one T cell receptor (beta chain) and its context. Its antigen is unidentified. This sample was included in a study of graft-versus-host responses after intestinal transplantation. Study-wide results and limits: Detected in recipient marrow were GvH clones, some of which were first observed in ileum or blood.

This CDR3 contains 15 residues. V dropped 2 bases and J dropped 3; count of bases not matched to a gene: 6. Germline loops: CDR1 GTSNPN, CDR2 SVGIG (reference sequence). The data were produced by immunoSEQ multiplex PCR, yet TCRdb's version contains in-frame clones alone and is incomplete. There are some 97,000 clones in the sample; roughly 90% occur only once, and around 0.98% lies in the top ten. V and J are TRBV30 and TRBJ1-3, with TRBD1 matching over 8 bases. The sample consisted of unstimulated CD4+ T cells sorted from spleen or lymph node cells, taken before transplant. This sequence originates from a human donor who was the organ donor for an intestinal transplant. CDR3 bases: TGTGCCTGGAGTACCGGACAGGGAAATGGAAACACCATATATTTT. Its translation: CAWSTGQGNGNTIYF.